Each of the 14 T cell receptor beta chains below was sequenced from the same sample in a study of Ad26.COV2.S vaccination and SARS-CoV-2 variants. The treatment was: about 20 received Ad26.COV2.S at low or high dose, single or two shots; a few received placebo; per-sample allocation not given. The samples were gathered on day 63 after the first injection of vaccine or placebo. TCRdb's copy holds only in-frame clones and misses some; the assay was immunoSEQ multiplex PCR. The sample has about 350,000 clones, roughly 89% seen once. The sample here was peripheral blood, taken in a trial of Ad26.COV2.S vaccine versus placebo. These receptors originate from a person between 18 and 59 years old who received the Ad26.COV2.S COVID-19 vaccine or a placebo.

This rearrangement joins TRBV11-3 to TRBJ2-2, with a possible D match to TRBD1 (5 bases). CDR1 is SGHNT and CDR2 is YENEEA in the germline V gene. The length of the CDR3 is 13 residues. Between the trimmed V and J ends, which lost 3 bases and 5 bases, there was a span of 7 bases. This chain's CDR3 is CASSFRETGELFF. The CDR3 nucleotides read TGTGCCAGCAGCTTCAGGGAAACCGGGGAGCTGTTTTTT.

This chain joins TRBV7-8 and TRBJ2-7; D remains ambiguous. Germline V gives CDR1 SGHVS, CDR2 FQNEAQ. Trimming stripped 1 base from V and 5 bases from J, with 27 bases between. CDR3 length equals 19 residues. DNA for the CDR3: TGTGCCAGCAGCTTAGGTATGAACGCAGGATTGGATCTTCTGGACGAGCAGTACTTC. Its protein is CASSLGMNAGLDLLDEQYF.

The genes are TRBV28 and TRBJ1-2; D remains unclear. The CDR3 is 12 amino acids. Germline values: CDR1 MDHEN, CDR2 SYDVKM. The V end was cut by 6 bases, the J end by 8 bases, with 13 bases between. The CDR3 is CASRPGAGGYTF. The DNA of the CDR3 is TGTGCCAGCAGGCCAGGCGCCGGGGGCTACACCTTC.

CDR3 DNA: TGTGCCAGCAGCGGGACTAGCGGGAGTAAAACCGGGGAGCTGTTTTTT. This gives the protein CASSGTSGSKTGELFF. The rearrangement joins TRBV2 to TRBJ2-2; 14 positions agree with TRBD2. V shed 6 bases, J shed 5 bases, and the junction held 5 bases outside the gene matches. Germline CDR1 and CDR2: SNHLY and FYNNEI. The CDR3 extends over 16 amino acids.

The rearrangement links TRBV15 to TRBJ1-5; maybe TRBD1 (5 bases). CDR1 is LNHNV and CDR2 is YYDKDF in the germline V gene (reference sequence). This CDR3 comprises 14 residues. Trimming left V 4 bases short and J 5 bases short, with 12 bases between. This chain's CDR3 is CATSIRVSDQPQHF. The CDR3 DNA reads as TGTGCCACCAGCATCAGGGTTAGTGATCAGCCCCAGCATTTT.

The chain couples TRBV7-2 to TRBJ1-5, with a possible D match to TRBD1 (6 bases). V was shortened by 5 bases and J by 9 bases, with 20 bases between the two germline ends. CDR1 and CDR2 (germline): SGHTA, FQGNSA. The length of the CDR3 is 15 residues. The CDR3: CASSGRDTLNVPQHF. For the CDR3, the DNA is TGTGCCAGCAGCGGCCGGGACACCCTAAATGTGCCCCAGCATTTT.

This clone was seen only once. The genes are TRBV28 and TRBJ1-1; the match to TRBD1 covers 9 bases. Per germline, CDR1 MDHEN and CDR2 SYDVKM. This CDR3 comprises 17 residues. The V and J ends lost 4 bases and 1 base, in that order; junction bases with no gene match: 10. In nucleotides, the CDR3 is TGTGCCAGCAGTTCCCGACAGGGGGGTGACCAGAACACTGAAGCTTTCTTT. It yields the protein CASSSRQGGDQNTEAFF.

CDR3 amino acids: CASSEYLGGTEKLFF. The CDR3 nucleotides are TGTGCCAGCAGTGAATATTTGGGGGGAACTGAAAAACTGTTTTTT. The chain links TRBV25-1 to TRBJ1-4; tentatively, D is TRBD1 (5 bases). Trimming took 0 bases from V and 7 from J, leaving 12 bases between them. Germline CDR1 is MGHDK and CDR2 is SYGVNS. The CDR3 is 15 amino acids.

V and J are TRBV23-1 and TRBJ2-7, with 9 nucleotides matching TRBD1. TRBV23-1 is placed among ORFs of uncertain function. Unmatched junction bases numbered 4, after V lost 4 bases and J lost 3 bases. CDR3 length equals 14 residues. The CDR3 coding sequence is TGCGCCAGCAGTCGACGGACAGGGGACTACGAGCAGTACTTC. It translates to CASSRRTGDYEQYF.

The chain uses TRBV6-6 and TRBJ1-6; no clear D. V was cut by 2 bases and J by 7 bases, with 15 bases left in between. Looked up from germline, CDR1 is MNHNY and CDR2 is SVGAGI (reference sequence). This CDR3 region has 16 residues. The chain's CDR3 is CASSYGQSLGNSPLHF. CDR3 DNA: TGTGCCAGCAGTTACGGCCAGTCCCTTGGGAATTCACCCCTCCACTTT.

J is TRBJ1-2 and V is TRBV18; tentatively, D is TRBD1 (6 bases). The CDR3 totals 15 residues. In germline, CDR1 is KGHSH, CDR2 LQKENI. V gave up 3 bases and J gave up 0 bases, with 11 bases separating them. In DNA form, the CDR3 reads TGTGCCAGCTCACCGCCGACAGGCCCTAACTATGGCTACACCTTC. Amino acid sequence: CASSPPTGPNYGYTF.

The genes are TRBV7-2 and TRBJ1-1; D is undetermined. Per germline, CDR1 SGHTA and CDR2 FQGNSA. This CDR3 is 12 amino acids long. V was cut by 1 base and J by 7 bases, with 7 bases left in between. The DNA for the CDR3 is TGTGCCAGCAGCTTAGTATTCGGTGAAGCTTTCTTT. This gives the protein CASSLVFGEAFF. The entire variable domain, with the rest obtained from reference TRBV7-2 and TRBJ1-1, is as follows: GAGVSQSPSNKVTEKGKDVELRCDPISGHTALYWYRQSLGQGLEFLIYFQGNSAPDKSGLPSDRFSAERTGGSVSTLTIQRTQQEDSAVYLCASSLVFGEAFFGQGTRLTVV.

The chain combines TRBV5-4 with TRBJ1-1; a possible D gene is TRBD1 (5 bases). The CDR3 is 13 amino acids. Germline CDR1 SGHNT, CDR2 YYREEE (reference sequence). V shed 1 base and J shed 1 base, with 5 bases lying between them. CDR3 amino acids: CASSLQGNTEAFF. In DNA form, the CDR3 reads TGTGCCAGCAGCTTGCAGGGGAACACTGAAGCTTTCTTT.

V and J are TRBV19 and TRBJ2-3; 10 bases map to TRBD1. Germline V gene data show CDR1 as LNHDA and CDR2 as SQIVND (reference sequence). Trimming removed 10 bases from V and 5 bases from J; junction bases left unmatched: 6. The CDR3 totals 13 residues. CDR3 coding DNA: TGTGCCACCCGGGACAGGGGCGTAGATACGCAGTATTTT. Its protein product is CATRDRGVDTQYF.